A selection of T cell receptor beta chains follows, all from one sample in a study of T cells after posttransplantation cyclophosphamide. This table comes from immunoSEQ multiplex PCR, and its TCRdb copy is limited to in-frame clones, with some not included. Listed for the sample are fewer than 7,500 clones, none seen a single time. The sequencing used PBMCs, collected after allogeneic stem cell transplant with posttransplant cyclophosphamide. The source is a female patient in her forties or fifties who received an allogeneic stem cell transplant from an unrelated donor, was CMV-positive, and had acute GVHD only. These T cells may partly come from the graft donor. Both conserved end residues are part of each CDR3. The D gene is left open where the match is weak. Clone size is shown for a subset of rows, as once, few, many or a class of expanded clone.

v_call,d_call,clone_size,j_call,cdr3_aa,cdr3_nt
TRBV7-8,-,many,TRBJ2-7,CASSLGSIEQYF,TGTGCCAGCAGCTTAGGGTCTATCGAGCAGTACTTC
TRBV4-3,TRBD1,many,TRBJ2-5,CASSQGTGVETQYF,TGCGCCAGCAGCCAAGGGACAGGGGTGGAGACCCAGTACTTC
TRBV27,TRBD1,few,TRBJ2-1,CASSLWSWGPRGGTGEDNEQFF,TGTGCCAGCAGTTTATGGTCCTGGGGTCCACGTGGAGGGACAGGGGAAGACAATGAGCAGTTCTTC
TRBV29-1,TRBD2,many,TRBJ2-3,CSEAGATDTQYF,TGCAGCGAAGCGGGAGCCACAGATACGCAGTATTTT
TRBV9,-,-,TRBJ2-1,CASSVALHNEQFF,TGTGCCAGCAGCGTAGCCCTCCACAATGAGCAGTTCTTC
TRBV5-1,TRBD1,many,TRBJ2-3,CASSWGQGKGTDTQYF,TGCGCCAGCAGCTGGGGACAGGGGAAGGGCACAGATACGCAGTATTTT
TRBV18,TRBD2,many,TRBJ2-1,CASSPRTSGSNEQFF,TGTGCCAGCTCCCCGCGCACTAGCGGGAGCAATGAGCAGTTCTTC
TRBV9,TRBD2,many,TRBJ2-2,CASSLGTSVNTGELFF,TGTGCCAGCAGCCTAGGGACTAGCGTGAACACCGGGGAGCTGTTTTTT
TRBV4-1,-,many,TRBJ1-1,CASSQDGWGRVMNTEAFF,TGCGCCAGCAGCCAAGATGGGTGGGGCAGGGTCATGAACACTGAAGCTTTCTTT
TRBV5-4,-,many,TRBJ1-2,CASSLDGGVINYGYTF,TGTGCCAGCAGCTTGGATGGAGGAGTCATTAACTATGGCTACACCTTC
TRBV15,-,many,TRBJ1-6,CATSGGPGGSYNSPLHF,TGTGCCACCAGCGGGGGACCCGGGGGCTCCTATAATTCACCCCTCCACTTT
TRBV13,TRBD1,many,TRBJ1-5,CASSPRQGTRQPQHF,TGTGCCAGCAGCCCCAGACAGGGAACGCGTCAGCCCCAGCATTTT
TRBV27,TRBD1,many,TRBJ2-7,CASRTGRYEQYF,TGTGCCAGCCGGACAGGGAGGTACGAGCAGTACTTC
TRBV14,-,many,TRBJ2-7,CASSRGPYEQYF,TGTGCCAGCAGCCGGGGCCCCTACGAGCAGTACTTC
TRBV7-6,TRBD2,many,TRBJ2-1,CASSIGLAGGYNEQFF,TGTGCCAGCAGCATAGGACTAGCGGGGGGCTACAATGAGCAGTTCTTC
TRBV27,TRBD2,many,TRBJ2-7,CASRQIAGEVHEQYF,TGTGCCAGCAGACAAATAGCGGGAGAGGTCCACGAGCAGTACTTC
TRBV5-5,TRBD1,many,TRBJ1-5,CASSLDNRGSNQPQHF,TGTGCCAGCAGCTTGGATAACAGGGGTAGCAATCAGCCCCAGCATTTT
TRBV6-5,-,many,TRBJ1-2,CASSYHGRTSGGGYTF,TGTGCCAGCAGTTACCACGGGAGGACAAGCGGTGGTGGCTACACCTTC